This passage covers 28 T cell receptor beta chains from one sample sequenced in a study of regulatory T cells in long-lasting Graves disease. Time point reported: persistent/refractory GD, antithyroid drugs over 5 years with positive TRAb. PBMCs provided the RNA from which the TCR library was made. Both iRepertoire HTBI primers and Arm-PCR of CDR3 regions were used to build the TCR beta libraries. MiXCR was run by TCRdb on the multiplex PCR reads, yielding one entry per CDR3 protein. Of a few hundred thousand distinct CDR3 sequences listed, 21% were seen once; the top ten hold more than 13%. The material sequenced was peripheral blood mononuclear cells (PBMCs), taken when the disease was refractory, from a patient treated with antithyroid drugs. These receptors were taken from a female donor with Graves disease.

This clonotype was found once. A read error may explain this, as a much larger clone is one base away. The V gene is TRBV2, the J gene TRBJ1-5; a possible D gene is TRBD1 (5 bases). The CDR3 length is 14 residues. Trimming left V 6 bases short and J 6 bases short, with 15 bases between. The germline gives CDR1 SNHLY, CDR2 FYNNEI. CDR3 coding DNA: TGTGCCAGCAGGATGGGACGGGGTAGTCAGCCCCAGCATTTT. This sequence encodes CASRMGRGSQPQHF. The full variable domain, rest sourced from reference TRBV2 and TRBJ1-5, is EPEVTQTPSHQVTQMGQEVILRCVPISNHLYFYWYRQILGQKVEFLVSFYNNEISEKSEIFDDQFSVERPDGSNFTLKIRSTKLEDSAMYFCASRMGRGSQPQHFGDGTRLSIL.

This clonotype was picked up many times. The chain recombines TRBV29-1 with TRBJ2-2; TRBD2 matches 7 bases. The trim removed 6 bases at V and 1 base at J, leaving 5 bases unmatched. The CDR3 totals 14 residues. The germline V gene encodes CDR1 SQVTM and CDR2 ANQGSEA. CDR3 sequence: CSVAGLMNTGELFF. The CDR3 DNA follows: TGCAGCGTAGCGGGACTGATGAACACCGGGGAGCTGTTTTTT.

This clonotype was observed a few times. V is TRBV3-1 and J is TRBJ2-3; 12 bases align to TRBD2. J lost 8 bases, V lost 5 bases, and 8 bases had no gene match. The germline V gene encodes CDR1 LGHDT and CDR2 YNNKEL (reference sequence). The CDR3 runs to 15 residues. The CDR3 protein is CASSSRLAGEATQYF. The CDR3 DNA is TGTGCCAGCAGCTCCCGACTAGCGGGAGAGGCTACGCAGTATTTT.

This clonotype was counted many times. This chain links TRBV5-1 with TRBJ1-2, with a possible D match to TRBD1 (6 bases). From germline, CDR1 is SGHRS and CDR2 YFSETQ. This CDR3 has 13 residues. The V gene lost 3 bases and the J gene lost 8 bases, with 14 bases spanning the gap. CDR3 DNA: TGCGCCAGCAGCTCCCGAGGACAGTACGGCTACACCTTC. Its protein product is CASSSRGQYGYTF. The full variable domain, its missing parts supplied by reference TRBV5-1 and TRBJ1-2, is KAGVTQTPRYLIKTRGQQVTLSCSPISGHRSVSWYQQTPGQGLQFLFEYFSETQRNKGNFPGRFSGRQFSNSRSEMNVSTLELGDSALYLCASSSRGQYGYTFGSGTRLTVV.

This clonotype was observed a few times. The chain uses TRBV27 and TRBJ2-7; TRBD2 might be the D (5 bases). CDR3 length equals 12 residues. Trimming shortened V by 5 bases and J by 5 bases, and 10 bases separated the two germline ends. Per germline, CDR1 MNHEY and CDR2 SMNVEV (reference sequence). The DNA for the CDR3 is TGTGCCAGCAGTCTGTCCGGGGACGAGCAGTACTTC. Its translation is CASSLSGDEQYF.

Only a few counts were recorded for this clonotype. This rearrangement joins TRBV19 to TRBJ2-7; D not resolved. Germline loops: CDR1 LNHDA, CDR2 SQIVND (reference sequence). The CDR3 is 15 residues long. V lost 0 bases and J lost 0, with 9 bases in between. In nucleotides, the CDR3 is TGTGCCAGTAGTATAGAGCCGGGCAGCTCCTACGAGCAGTACTTC. Translating gives CASSIEPGSSYEQYF.

There are many counts of this clonotype. This chain connects TRBV28 to TRBJ2-2; TRBD2 matches at 9 bases. Unmatched junction bases numbered 10, after V lost 3 bases and J lost 2 bases. The CDR3 loop spans 18 amino acids. CDR1 and CDR2 (germline): MDHEN, SYDVKM. CDR3 region: CASSLEETSGENTGELFF. The DNA for the CDR3 is TGTGCCAGCAGTTTGGAAGAGACTAGCGGAGAAAACACCGGGGAGCTGTTTTTT.

This clonotype came up many times. CDR3 DNA: TGCAGTGCTAGGACTAGCGGCTCGGAGACCCAGTACTTC. Amino acid sequence: CSARTSGSETQYF. The chain uses TRBV20-1 and TRBJ2-5; TRBD2 aligns across 9 bases. Germline CDR1 reads DFQATT; CDR2 reads SNEGSKA (reference sequence). The V segment lost 3 bases and the J segment 5 bases; nucleotides outside the gene matches: 4. This CDR3 comprises 13 residues.

The CDR3 sequence is CASSLMGLAGETGELFF. In DNA, the CDR3 is TGTGCCAGCAGCTTAATGGGACTAGCGGGAGAGACCGGGGAGCTGTTTTTT. This chain uses TRBV11-3 with TRBJ2-2; 14 bases are a match to TRBD2. CDR3 size: 17 residues. Unmatched junction bases numbered 4, after V lost 2 bases and J lost 5 bases. The germline V gene has CDR1 SGHNT and CDR2 YENEEA.

This clonotype has more than one count but fewer than ten. The V and J genes are TRBV7-9 and TRBJ2-7; TRBD2 aligns across 7 bases. Unmatched junction bases numbered 9, after V lost 5 bases and J lost 2 bases. This CDR3 region has 15 residues. Germline loops: CDR1 SEHNR, CDR2 FQNEAQ (reference sequence). The CDR3 bases are TGTGCCAGCAGCAGACCGACCGGGACTACCTACGAGCAGTACTTC. Protein sequence: CASSRPTGTTYEQYF. Based on the CDR3 plus reference TRBV7-9 and TRBJ2-7, the full variable domain is DTGVSQNPRHKITKRGQNVTFRCDPISEHNRLYWYRQTLGQGPEFLTYFQNEAQLEKSRLLSDRFSAERPKGSFSTLEIQRTEQGDSAMYLCASSRPTGTTYEQYFGPGTRLTVT.

With respect to this clonotype: With a much larger clone just one base away, this may be a read error. This chain joins TRBV15 and TRBJ2-5; D is unresolved. CDR3 length equals 13 residues. CDR1 is LNHNV and CDR2 is YYDKDF in the germline V gene (reference sequence). The V end was cut by 0 bases, the J end by 5 bases, with 7 bases between. In DNA, the CDR3 is TGTGCCACCAGCAGAGAGAGTGAGGAGACCCAGTACTTC. This translates into CATSRESEETQYF.

V is TRBV20-1 and J is TRBJ2-7; weak D call: TRBD2 (6 bases). The V and J ends lost 6 bases and 2 bases respectively, with 17 bases between them. This CDR3 is 14 amino acids long. The germline V gene encodes CDR1 DFQATT and CDR2 SNEGSKA (reference sequence). The CDR3 coding sequence is TGCAGTGCAATTTCAGGCGGCGGGGCCTACGAGCAGTACTTC. Translating it yields CSAISGGGAYEQYF.

The chain joins TRBV10-3 to TRBJ2-2, with D tentatively TRBD2 (6 bases). This CDR3 has 14 amino acids. The V end was cut by 5 bases, the J end by 2 bases, with 9 bases between. Germline V gene sequence: CDR1 ENHRY, CDR2 SYGVKD. Here the CDR3 DNA reads TGTGCCATCAGTATCGGGACTAACACCGGGGAGCTGTTTTTT. It encodes CAISIGTNTGELFF.

This clonotype was recorded many times. This sequence joins TRBV7-2 and TRBJ2-7; possibly TRBD2 for D (5 bases). CDR1 SGHTA and CDR2 FQGNSA come from the germline V gene. Trimming left V 0 bases short and J 5 bases short, with 17 bases between. The CDR3 has 16 residues. The CDR3 DNA is TGTGCCAGCAGCTTAGCGCGGACTGCCTCCGGAAACGAGCAGTACTTC. Residues: CASSLARTASGNEQYF.

This clonotype was observed a handful of times. The J gene is TRBJ2-5, the V gene TRBV5-5; 8 bases are a match to TRBD2. Trimming took 3 bases from V and 4 from J; bases not matched to a gene: 14. This CDR3 region has 17 residues. Germline V gene sequence: CDR1 SGHKS, CDR2 YYEKEE (reference sequence). The CDR3 DNA sequence: TGTGCCAGCAGCTCAGTGTTTGGCGGGGGGCTGGGAGAGACCCAGTACTTC. The encoded protein is CASSSVFGGGLGETQYF. The whole variable domain, filled in from reference TRBV5-5 and TRBJ2-5, reads DAGVTQSPTHLIKTRGQQVTLRCSPISGHKSVSWYQQVLGQGPQFIFQYYEKEERGRGNFPDRFSARQFPNYSSELNVNALLLGDSALYLCASSSVFGGGLGETQYFGPGTRLLVL.

The table lists this clonotype with many counts. The chain couples TRBV2 to TRBJ2-7, with 9 bases identical to TRBD1. This CDR3 has 15 residues. Trimming cost V 1 base and J 3 bases; bases outside gene matches: 4. CDR1 is SNHLY, CDR2 FYNNEI, per germline. CDR3 sequence reads: CASSEETGGRYEQYF. The CDR3 DNA reads TGTGCCAGCAGTGAAGAAACAGGGGGCCGCTACGAGCAGTACTTC. Supplemented by reference TRBV2 and TRBJ2-7, the full variable domain reads EPEVTQTPSHQVTQMGQEVILRCVPISNHLYFYWYRQILGQKVEFLVSFYNNEISEKSEIFDDQFSVERPDGSNFTLKIRSTKLEDSAMYFCASSEETGGRYEQYFGPGTRLTVT.

This clonotype was counted a few times. This chain links TRBV29-1 with TRBJ1-1; unclear D gene. The V and J ends lost 7 bases and 3 bases respectively, with 6 bases between them. The V gene's germline CDR1 is SQVTM and CDR2 ANQGSEA. The CDR3 spans 10 residues. CDR3 region: CSAVHTEAFF. In nucleotides, the CDR3 is TGCAGCGCCGTCCACACTGAAGCTTTCTTT.

Notes on this clonotype: One junction end does not reproduce the germline sequence, and a read error may be involved. V is TRBV28 and J is TRBJ1-2; TRBD1 aligns across 7 bases. Germline V CDR1 and CDR2: MDHEN, SYDVKM. CDR3 size: 13 residues. CDR3 in amino acids: CAGSLRDSYGYTF. The CDR3 nucleotides read TGTGCCGGCAGTTTGAGGGACAGCTATGGCTACACCTTC.

This clonotype has a count of ten or more. V and J are TRBV15 and TRBJ2-7; a weak D match, TRBD2 (5 bases). The CDR3 runs 15 residues. Trimming cost V 0 bases and J 1 base, with 10 bases left between them. Per germline, CDR1 LNHNV and CDR2 YYDKDF (reference sequence). CDR3 residues: CATSRDLRTSYEQYF. As DNA, the CDR3 is TGTGCCACCAGCAGAGATCTGAGGACTTCCTACGAGCAGTACTTC. The full variable domain, its missing parts supplied by reference TRBV15 and TRBJ2-7, is DAMVIQNPRYQVTQFGKPVTLSCSQTLNHNVMYWYQQKSSQAPKLLFHYYDKDFNNEADTPDNFQSRRPNTSFCFLDIRSPGLGDTAMYLCATSRDLRTSYEQYFGPGTRLTVT.

This chain connects TRBV18 to TRBJ1-1; D is perhaps TRBD1 (5 bases). Trimming took 6 bases from V and 5 from J, leaving 13 bases between them. Germline V gene sequence: CDR1 KGHSH, CDR2 LQKENI. The CDR3 loop spans 13 amino acids. The CDR3 reads CASSKDGGTEAFF. The CDR3 region has the DNA TGTGCCAGCTCTAAAGACGGGGGTACTGAAGCTTTCTTT.

This clonotype was seen ten or more times. The chain links TRBV6-1 to TRBJ2-7; TRBD1 aligns across 7 bases. CDR3 length equals 14 residues. Germline values: CDR1 MNHNS, CDR2 SASEGT. The V segment lost 6 bases and the J segment 0 bases; nucleotides outside the gene matches: 5. Here the CDR3 DNA reads TGTGCCAGCAGGTGGGACAGAGACTCCTACGAGCAGTACTTC. This encodes CASRWDRDSYEQYF.

Details on this clonotype: A read error may produce the germline difference seen at one junction end. The CDR3: CASSVAVEETQYF. CDR3 nucleotides: TGTGCCAGCAGCGTAGCTGTGGAAGAGACCCAGTACTTC. This chain links TRBV7-2 with TRBJ2-5; the D is unclear. This CDR3 region has 13 residues. The V gene's germline CDR1 is SGHTA and CDR2 FQGNSA.

This clonotype was observed at least ten times. The CDR3 DNA reads as TGTGCCAGCAGTTTATTCCCAGAGATGAACACTGAAGCTTTCTTT. Its protein product is CASSLFPEMNTEAFF. The chain carries TRBV27 and TRBJ1-1; D not certain. With 1 base removed from V and 0 bases from J, the gap between germline ends came to 9 bases. Germline V CDR1 and CDR2: MNHEY, SMNVEV (reference sequence). The CDR3 is 15 amino acids.

In its sample, this clonotype was seen many times. The V call is TRBV28, the J call TRBJ2-5; D possibly matches TRBD1 or TRBD2 (7 bases each). The CDR3 extends over 14 amino acids. Trimming removed 6 bases at V and 4 bases at J, with 15 bases between. The germline V gene has CDR1 MDHEN and CDR2 SYDVKM. CDR3 in amino acids: CASSEGRGRETQYF. In DNA, the CDR3 is TGTGCCAGCAGCGAGGGGAGGGGGCGAGAGACCCAGTACTTC.

For this clonotype: Lacking the conserved final phenylalanine or tryptophan, this CDR3 likely reflects a read error. The rearrangement joins TRBV6-1 to TRBJ2-7; D not certain. Trimming cost V 6 bases and J 2 bases, with 14 bases left between them. Germline V CDR1 and CDR2: MNHNS, SASEGT. The CDR3 contains 14 residues. The CDR3 protein is CASSLPDQTYEQYL. CDR3 coding DNA: TGTGCCAGCAGCCTACCGGACCAAACCTACGAGCAGTACCTC.

In its sample, this clonotype was seen a few times. The chain uses TRBV5-4 and TRBJ2-1, with 14 bases that match TRBD2. CDR1 is SGHNT, CDR2 YYREEE, per germline (reference sequence). Trimming at V came to 2 bases and at J to 15 bases, leaving 7 bases not matched to a gene. This CDR3 contains 14 residues. CDR3 DNA sequence: TGTGCCAGCAGCTTCGAAGGGACTAGCGGGAGAAGGTTCTTC. Its translation: CASSFEGTSGRRFF.

This chain joins TRBV6-4 and TRBJ1-6; a weak D match, TRBD1 (6 bases). The CDR3 is 13 amino acids. Germline V lookup: CDR1 MRHNA, CDR2 SNTAGT. With 6 bases removed from V and 10 bases from J, the gap between germline ends came to 13 bases. For the CDR3, the DNA is TGTGCCAGCAGCATGGACAGAAACTCACCCCTCCACTTT. The encoded protein is CASSMDRNSPLHF.

The rearrangement uses TRBV30 and TRBJ1-2; the D gene is possibly TRBD1 (6 bases). The CDR3 totals 12 residues. CDR1 is GTSNPN and CDR2 is SVGIG in the germline V gene (reference sequence). V was cut by 5 bases and J by 7 bases, with 14 bases left in between. In DNA form, the CDR3 reads TGTGCCTGGGTACAGGGCCTACGTGGCTACACCTTC. As protein: CAWVQGLRGYTF.